Listed here are 23 T cell receptor beta chains from one sample, sequenced in a study of regulatory T cells in long-lasting Graves disease. According to the study, TCR beta libraries were built with iRepertoire HTBI primers and CDR3-region Arm-PCR. TCRdb redid the calling of the multiplex PCR reads with MiXCR, one entry per CDR3 protein. The sample lists around 450,000 distinct CDR3 sequences, 16% seen once, with 9.5% to 15% in the top ten. As for time point: newly diagnosed GD, antithyroid drugs for less than 3 months. PBMC-extracted RNA yielded the TCR library. The same sample was also studied in work on T cells in Graves' hyperthyroidism and ophthalmopathy.

The material sequenced was peripheral blood mononuclear cells (PBMCs), taken at new diagnosis, from a patient treated with antithyroid drugs. All receptors come from a middle-aged man with Graves disease.

This clonotype has ten or more counts. V gene TRBV3-1 combines with J gene TRBJ2-1; perhaps TRBD2 as D (6 bases). Germline CDR1 is LGHDT and CDR2 is YNNKEL (reference sequence). This CDR3 is built from 16 residues. With 4 bases removed from V and 3 bases from J, the gap between germline ends came to 16 bases. The CDR3 region is CASSPQMEGNYNEQFF. The CDR3 bases are TGTGCCAGCAGCCCACAAATGGAGGGGAACTACAATGAGCAGTTCTTC.

This clonotype was counted at least ten times. The chain recombines TRBV2 with TRBJ2-5; 8 bases match TRBD1. The germline V gene encodes CDR1 SNHLY and CDR2 FYNNEI. This CDR3 spans 12 amino acids. Germline trimming cut 8 bases from V and 5 bases from J; bases unmatched to any gene: 4. CDR3: CASYWTGETQYF. In nucleotides, the CDR3 is TGTGCCAGCTACTGGACAGGGGAGACCCAGTACTTC.

Ten or more counts support this clonotype. The chain links TRBV6-1 to TRBJ2-5, with TRBD1 identical over 8 bases. J lost 5 bases, V lost 5 bases, and 10 bases had no gene match. The CDR3 is 15 amino acids. The germline CDR1 and CDR2 sequences are MNHNS and SASEGT. The CDR3 region has the DNA TGTGCCAGCAGTCCACGGACAGGGCGGTGGGAGACCCAGTACTTC. This codes for CASSPRTGRWETQYF.

Many counts were recorded for this clonotype. This chain joins TRBV20-1 and TRBJ1-1; no reliable D call. V lost 6 bases and J 2 bases, leaving 16 bases between the germline ends. Germline V lookup: CDR1 DFQATT, CDR2 SNEGSKA (reference sequence). The CDR3 runs 14 residues. CDR3 sequence reads: CSARRGSANTEAFF. CDR3 coding DNA: TGCAGTGCCAGGCGAGGCAGCGCTAACACTGAAGCTTTCTTT.

This clonotype was seen ten or more times. The CDR3 DNA follows: TGTGCCAGCAGCGGCGACATGAACACTGAAGCTTTCTTT. Protein sequence: CASSGDMNTEAFF. This chain connects TRBV9 to TRBJ1-1, with D unresolved. Deletions cut 3 bases from V and 0 bases from J, with 6 bases between. This CDR3 region has 13 residues. CDR1 is SGDLS, CDR2 YYNGEE, per germline.

This clonotype was counted many times. V is TRBV12-3 or TRBV12-4 and J is TRBJ2-7; 10 bases match TRBD1. There are 15 residues in the CDR3. After removal of 4 bases from V and 5 bases from J, the junction contained 8 bases not matched to a gene. The DNA for the CDR3 is TGTGCCAGCAGTTCTCGACAGGGGGCTGTAAACGAGCAGTACTTC. Translation: CASSSRQGAVNEQYF.

In its sample, this clonotype was seen many times. Here the CDR3 DNA reads TGTGCCAGCAGTCCGGGGACAGAAGCAAGCACAGATACGCAGTATTTT. Its translation: CASSPGTEASTDTQYF. The V and J genes are TRBV28 and TRBJ2-3; 7 positions match TRBD1. CDR1 and CDR2 (germline): MDHEN, SYDVKM. The CDR3 runs 16 residues. V lost 5 bases and J lost 0; bases outside the gene matches: 8.

This clonotype was seen many times. In DNA form, the CDR3 reads TGCGCCAGCAGCTTGAACGGGGGAAACACCATATATTTT. Translation gives CASSLNGGNTIYF. The chain uses TRBV5-1 and TRBJ1-3; no firm D call. The length of the CDR3 is 13 residues. V lost 1 base and J 4 bases, leaving 6 bases between the germline ends. Germline V gives CDR1 SGHRS, CDR2 YFSETQ.

This clonotype has a handful of counts. This sequence joins TRBV6-1 and TRBJ2-3; D uncertain. This CDR3 is built from 14 residues. Between the trimmed V and J ends, which lost 8 bases and 5 bases, there was a span of 17 bases. CDR1 and CDR2 (germline): MNHNS, SASEGT. Here the CDR3 reads CASHQFGWGDTQYF. The DNA of the CDR3 is TGTGCCAGCCACCAGTTTGGATGGGGAGATACGCAGTATTTT.

This clonotype was seen at least ten times. The chain is built from TRBV28 and TRBJ1-5; D may be TRBD1 (5 bases). The ends were cut back, 7 bases at V and 4 bases at J, with 23 bases in the middle. The germline gives CDR1 MDHEN, CDR2 SYDVKM. CDR3 length: 17 residues. For the CDR3, the DNA is TGTGCCAGCACCTTACCCGAGCCCAGGGTTGGGAATCAGCCCCAGCATTTT. This sequence encodes CASTLPEPRVGNQPQHF.

This clonotype was detected many times. The chain combines TRBV2 with TRBJ2-7, with D perhaps TRBD2 (5 bases). Germline loops: CDR1 SNHLY, CDR2 FYNNEI. This CDR3 region has 13 residues. The V end was cut by 8 bases, the J end by 1 base, with 12 bases between. The CDR3 bases are TGTGCCAGCGGTAAAGCGGTATCCTACGAGCAGTACTTC. Its protein product is CASGKAVSYEQYF. The full variable domain, in which reference TRBV2 and TRBJ2-7 provide the parts outside the CDR3, is EPEVTQTPSHQVTQMGQEVILRCVPISNHLYFYWYRQILGQKVEFLVSFYNNEISEKSEIFDDQFSVERPDGSNFTLKIRSTKLEDSAMYFCASGKAVSYEQYFGPGTRLTVT.

The chain links TRBV5-6 to TRBJ2-7; D not certain. V shed 4 bases and J shed 5 bases, with 7 bases lying between them. The germline V gene encodes CDR1 SGHDT and CDR2 YYEEEE. The length of the CDR3 is 11 residues. Here the CDR3 reads CASSDLDEQYF. CDR3 nucleotide sequence: TGTGCCAGCAGCGACCTTGACGAGCAGTACTTC.

This clonotype was found many times. The chain combines TRBV12-3 or TRBV12-4 with TRBJ2-5; the match to TRBD2 covers 8 bases. The ends lost 5 bases at V and 3 bases at J; junction bases unmatched: 11. This CDR3 is built from 16 residues. CDR3 sequence (DNA): TGTGCCAGCAGTCCGGGGGGGGCTCTAGACGAAGAGACCCAGTACTTC. It is translated as CASSPGGALDEETQYF.

This clonotype was counted many times. This chain uses TRBV27 with TRBJ2-2; 7 bases map to TRBD2. CDR3 length: 15 residues. The junction had 1 base not matched to a gene; V was cut back by 2 bases and J by 1 base. Germline values: CDR1 MNHEY, CDR2 SMNVEV (reference sequence). CDR3 DNA: TGTGCCAGCAGTTTAGGGAGGGAGAACACCGGGGAGCTGTTTTTT. Its protein is CASSLGRENTGELFF.

This clonotype was picked up many times. The V gene is TRBV27, the J gene TRBJ2-1; 9 bases line up with TRBD2. Germline assignment: CDR1 MNHEY and CDR2 SMNVEV (reference sequence). The CDR3 extends over 17 amino acids. J was trimmed by 0 bases and V by 4 bases; bases with no gene match: 7. The CDR3 DNA follows: TGTGCCAGCAGTTGGATTAGCGGGAGCCACTCCTACAATGAGCAGTTCTTC. This translates into CASSWISGSHSYNEQFF.

This clonotype was seen more than once but under ten times. The chain is built from TRBV20-1 and TRBJ2-1, with a weak D call TRBD2 (6 bases). Trimming left V 0 bases short and J 0 bases short, with 15 bases between. This CDR3 has 17 amino acids. Germline V gene sequence: CDR1 DFQATT, CDR2 SNEGSKA (reference sequence). The CDR3 spells CSARDWGLPSSYNEQFF. The DNA for the CDR3 is TGCAGTGCTAGAGATTGGGGACTTCCATCCTCCTACAATGAGCAGTTCTTC.

This clonotype was counted at least ten times. The chain couples TRBV7-9 to TRBJ2-1, with 10 bases fitting TRBD2. The V gene end was trimmed by 4 bases and the J gene end by 8 bases; junction bases not matched to a gene: 8. The length of the CDR3 is 15 residues. From germline, CDR1 is SEHNR and CDR2 FQNEAQ (reference sequence). Written as DNA, the CDR3 is TGTGCCAGCAGCTCAACGGAGCGGGAGGGCCATGAGCAGTTCTTC. This translates into CASSSTEREGHEQFF.

This clonotype occurred many times. The chain is built from TRBV28 and TRBJ2-7, with 8 positions matching TRBD1. Trimming took 5 bases from V and 0 from J; bases not matched to a gene: 6. The CDR3 is 15 amino acids. Germline V gene data show CDR1 as MDHEN and CDR2 as SYDVKM. The CDR3 bases are TGTGCCAGCAGTGGGGGACAGGTGATCTCCTACGAGCAGTACTTC. Amino acid sequence: CASSGGQVISYEQYF.

This clonotype was seen many times. The rearrangement uses TRBV2 and TRBJ2-5, with a possible D match to TRBD1 (5 bases). The V and J ends lost 2 bases and 5 bases respectively, with 12 bases between them. The CDR3 length is 14 residues. The V gene's germline CDR1 is SNHLY and CDR2 FYNNEI. The CDR3 DNA reads as TGTGCCAGCAGTGAATCGGGTCAGGGTGAGACCCAGTACTTC. Translated: CASSESGQGETQYF.

The rearrangement links TRBV20-1 to TRBJ1-1, with 8 bases fitting TRBD1. Germline V gives CDR1 DFQATT, CDR2 SNEGSKA (reference sequence). After removal of 6 bases from V and 9 bases from J, the junction contained 6 bases not matched to a gene. There are 11 residues in the CDR3. The CDR3 DNA is TGCAGTGCAAACCGGGACAGGAAAGCTTTCTTT. Protein sequence: CSANRDRKAFF.

This clonotype was detected only a few times. J is TRBJ2-7 and V is TRBV20-1; D unclear. Germline CDR1 and CDR2: DFQATT and SNEGSKA (reference sequence). This CDR3 is built from 11 residues. V lost 6 bases and J 3 bases, leaving 9 bases between the germline ends. The CDR3 reads CSAMDDYEQYF. CDR3 DNA: TGCAGTGCCATGGACGACTACGAGCAGTACTTC.

This clonotype was recorded a few times. Given a much more abundant clone one base away, this may be a read error. The gene calls are TRBV28 and TRBJ2-4; D is undetermined. Per germline, CDR1 MDHEN and CDR2 SYDVKM. This CDR3 comprises 14 residues. The CDR3 DNA is TGTGCCAGAAGTTTCACCCTGGGTAGGAACATTCAGTACTTC. This encodes CARSFTLGRNIQYF.

This clonotype was found many times. V is TRBV3-1 and J is TRBJ2-7; 7 bases map to TRBD1. CDR3 size: 17 residues. In germline, CDR1 is LGHDT, CDR2 YNNKEL (reference sequence). V lost 1 base, J lost 0 bases, and 9 bases stayed unmatched. CDR3 amino acids: CASSQGTGTEPSYEQYF. The CDR3 DNA reads as TGTGCCAGCAGCCAAGGAACCGGGACAGAGCCCTCCTACGAGCAGTACTTC.